One and the same sample provided the 9 T cell receptor beta chains below, sequenced in a study of OX40 agonist ivuxolimab in advanced cancers. Libraries were prepared by immunoSEQ multiplex PCR; TCRdb keeps only in-frame clonotypes and omits some of them. The table has about 82,000 clones, less than 85% seen once. Sequences were derived from CD4+ or CD8+ T cells sorted from blood, sampled in a trial of the OX40 agonist ivuxolimab. Receptors originate from an adult with an advanced solid tumor such as melanoma, head and neck, liver or kidney cancer.

The chain combines TRBV2 with TRBJ2-3; weak D call: TRBD2 (5 bases). Germline loops: CDR1 SNHLY, CDR2 FYNNEI. V gave up 6 bases and J gave up 2 bases, with 15 bases separating them. The CDR3 spans 15 residues. The CDR3: CASSPTGVDTDTQYF. As DNA, the CDR3 is TGTGCCAGCAGCCCAACCGGGGTGGACACAGATACGCAGTATTTT.

This clone was detected a few times. The chain couples TRBV7-6 to TRBJ1-4, with D possibly being TRBD1 (5 bases). CDR3 size: 16 residues. Germline V CDR1 and CDR2: SGHVS, FNYEAQ. The V gene lost 1 base and the J gene lost 1 base, with 10 bases spanning the gap. The CDR3 reads CASSLEPGLTNEKLFF. In nucleotides, the CDR3 is TGTGCCAGCAGCTTAGAGCCAGGGTTAACTAATGAAAAACTGTTTTTT.

This clone was counted once. This rearrangement joins TRBV10-3 to TRBJ2-7; D tentatively fits TRBD1 or TRBD2 (6 bases each). The germline V gene encodes CDR1 ENHRY and CDR2 SYGVKD. V was cut by 0 bases and J by 7 bases, with 16 bases left in between. This CDR3 contains 15 residues. CDR3 amino acids: CAISESGGSSREQYF. DNA for the CDR3: TGTGCCATCAGTGAGTCGGGGGGCAGTTCAAGAGAGCAGTACTTC.

This chain uses TRBV6-5 with TRBJ2-5; D is unclear. This CDR3 has 12 residues. Per the germline V gene, CDR1 is MNHEY and CDR2 is SVGAGI. The V gene lost 0 bases and the J gene lost 5 bases, with 4 bases spanning the gap. CDR3 in DNA: TGTGCCAGCAGTTACTCGGGGGAGACCCAGTACTTC. Translation: CASSYSGETQYF.

J is TRBJ2-1 and V is TRBV5-1; either TRBD1 or TRBD2 may fit D (5 bases each). This CDR3 comprises 14 residues. CDR1 and CDR2 from the germline V gene are SGHRS and YFSETQ. Between the trimmed V and J ends, which lost 5 bases and 7 bases, there was a span of 16 bases. CDR3 protein: CASSSMGVRNEQFF. The CDR3, as DNA: TGCGCCAGCAGTTCGATGGGGGTCAGGAATGAGCAGTTCTTC.

The chain carries TRBV12-5 and TRBJ2-5; D might be TRBD2 (5 bases). The V end was cut by 1 base, the J end by 3 bases, with 9 bases between. Germline CDR1 reads LGHNT; CDR2 reads FRNRAP. The CDR3 covers 14 residues. The CDR3: CASGLGGQKETQYF. CDR3 nucleotide sequence: TGTGCTAGTGGTTTGGGAGGGCAGAAAGAGACCCAGTACTTC.

The chain employs TRBV7-2 and TRBJ2-5; D not certain. The germline gives CDR1 SGHTA, CDR2 FQGNSA. V was clipped by 7 bases and J by 4 bases, with 13 bases between them. The CDR3 totals 13 residues. The DNA of the CDR3 is TGTGCCAGCAACCGCCTGTACTCAGAGACCCAGTACTTC. Its protein product is CASNRLYSETQYF.

This clone was recorded a few times. The chain couples TRBV5-8 to TRBJ2-7, with TRBD1 matching over 7 bases. Trimming removed 7 bases from V and 5 bases from J; junction bases left unmatched: 9. Per the germline V gene, CDR1 is SGHTS and CDR2 is YDEGEE. The CDR3 spans 13 residues. The CDR3 sequence is CASVRQGGDEQYF. CDR3 nucleotides: TGTGCCAGCGTACGACAGGGTGGGGACGAGCAGTACTTC.

CDR3 nucleotide sequence: TGCAGTGCTGGGGACAGGAGGGGAGCTTTCTTT. Translated, it gives CSAGDRRGAFF. The chain is built from TRBV20-1 and TRBJ1-1, with 8 bases aligning to TRBD1. J lost 10 bases, V lost 5 bases, and 6 bases had no gene match. The germline V gene has CDR1 DFQATT and CDR2 SNEGSKA (reference sequence). CDR3 size: 11 residues.